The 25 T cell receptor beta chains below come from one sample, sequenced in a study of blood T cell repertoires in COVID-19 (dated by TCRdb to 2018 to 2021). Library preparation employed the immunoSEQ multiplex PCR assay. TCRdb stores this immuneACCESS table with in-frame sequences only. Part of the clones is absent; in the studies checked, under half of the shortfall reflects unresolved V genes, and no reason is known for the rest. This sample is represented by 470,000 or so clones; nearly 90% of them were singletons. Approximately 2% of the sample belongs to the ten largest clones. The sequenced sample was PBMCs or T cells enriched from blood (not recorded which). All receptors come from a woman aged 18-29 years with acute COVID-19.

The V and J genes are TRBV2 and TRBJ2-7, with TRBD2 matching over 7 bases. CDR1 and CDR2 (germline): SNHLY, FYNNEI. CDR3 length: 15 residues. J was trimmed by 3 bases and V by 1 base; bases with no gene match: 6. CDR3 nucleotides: TGTGCCAGCAGTGAAGAGCGGGGAACCTACTACGAGCAGTACTTC. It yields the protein CASSEERGTYYEQYF.

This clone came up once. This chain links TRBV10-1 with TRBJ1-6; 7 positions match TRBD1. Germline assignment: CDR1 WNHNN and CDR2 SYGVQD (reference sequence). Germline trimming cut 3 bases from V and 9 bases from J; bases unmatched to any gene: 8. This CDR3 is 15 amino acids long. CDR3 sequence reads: CASSEQTGKGSPLHF. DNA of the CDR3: TGCGCCAGCAGTGAACAGACAGGGAAAGGTTCACCCCTCCACTTT.

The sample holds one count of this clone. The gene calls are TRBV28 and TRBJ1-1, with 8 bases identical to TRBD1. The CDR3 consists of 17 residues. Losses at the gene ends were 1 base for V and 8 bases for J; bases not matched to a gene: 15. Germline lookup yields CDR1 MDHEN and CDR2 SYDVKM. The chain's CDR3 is CASSLSGIFRGRAEAFF. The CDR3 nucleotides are TGTGCCAGCAGTTTATCCGGTATTTTCAGGGGGCGGGCGGAAGCTTTCTTT.

The DNA for the CDR3 is TGTGCCAGCAGTTTATGGGGCCTGACCGGGGAGCTGTTTTTT. This encodes CASSLWGLTGELFF. V is TRBV6-2 or TRBV6-3 and J is TRBJ2-2; D perhaps matches TRBD1 (5 bases). The CDR3 has 14 amino acids. V lost 4 bases and J lost 5, with 11 bases in between. Germline V gene lookup returns CDR1 MNHEY and CDR2 SVGEGT.

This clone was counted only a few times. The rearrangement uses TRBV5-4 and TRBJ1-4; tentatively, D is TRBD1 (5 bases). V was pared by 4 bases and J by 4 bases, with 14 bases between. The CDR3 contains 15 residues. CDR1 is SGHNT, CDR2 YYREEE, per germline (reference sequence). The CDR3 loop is CASSRQGAINEKLFF. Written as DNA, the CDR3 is TGTGCCAGCAGCAGGCAAGGGGCGATTAATGAAAAACTGTTTTTT.

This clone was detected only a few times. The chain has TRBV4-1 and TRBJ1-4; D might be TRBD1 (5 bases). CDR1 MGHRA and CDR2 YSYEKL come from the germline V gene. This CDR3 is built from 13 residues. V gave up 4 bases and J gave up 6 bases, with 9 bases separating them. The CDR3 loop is CASSLTRDEKLFF. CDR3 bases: TGCGCCAGCAGCCTTACCAGGGATGAAAAACTGTTTTTT.

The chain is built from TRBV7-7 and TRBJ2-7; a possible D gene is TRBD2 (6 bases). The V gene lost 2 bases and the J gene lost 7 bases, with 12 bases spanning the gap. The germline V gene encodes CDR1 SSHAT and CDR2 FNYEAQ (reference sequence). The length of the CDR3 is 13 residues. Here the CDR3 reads CASSLRDGGEQYF. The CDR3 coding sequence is TGTGCCAGCAGCTTAAGGGACGGAGGGGAGCAGTACTTC.

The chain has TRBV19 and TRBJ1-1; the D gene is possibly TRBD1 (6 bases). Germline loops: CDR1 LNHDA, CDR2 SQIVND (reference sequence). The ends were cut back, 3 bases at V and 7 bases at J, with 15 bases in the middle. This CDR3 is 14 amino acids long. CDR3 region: CASSMYFRTDEAFF. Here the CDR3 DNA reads TGTGCCAGTAGTATGTATTTTCGGACAGATGAAGCTTTCTTT.

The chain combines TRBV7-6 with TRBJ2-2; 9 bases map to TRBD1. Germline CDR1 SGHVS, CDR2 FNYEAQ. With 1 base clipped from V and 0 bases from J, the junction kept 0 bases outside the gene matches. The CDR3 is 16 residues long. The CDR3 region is CASSLGQGANTGELFF. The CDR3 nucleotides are TGTGCCAGCAGCTTAGGACAGGGGGCGAACACCGGGGAGCTGTTTTTT.

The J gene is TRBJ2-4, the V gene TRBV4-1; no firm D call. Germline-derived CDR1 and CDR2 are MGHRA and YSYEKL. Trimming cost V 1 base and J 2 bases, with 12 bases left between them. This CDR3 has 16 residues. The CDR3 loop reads CASSQVPLTPKNIQYF. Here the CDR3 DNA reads TGCGCCAGCAGCCAAGTTCCCCTAACCCCCAAAAACATTCAGTACTTC.

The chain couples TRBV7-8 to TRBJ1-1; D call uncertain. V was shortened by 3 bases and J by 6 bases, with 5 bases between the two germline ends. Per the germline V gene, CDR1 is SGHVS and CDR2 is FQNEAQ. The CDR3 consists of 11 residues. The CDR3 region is CASSFGSEAFF. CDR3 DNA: TGTGCCAGCAGCTTCGGGTCTGAAGCTTTCTTT.

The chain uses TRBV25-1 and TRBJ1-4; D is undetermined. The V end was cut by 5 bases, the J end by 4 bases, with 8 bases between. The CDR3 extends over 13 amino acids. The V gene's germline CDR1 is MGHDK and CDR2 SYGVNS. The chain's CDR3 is CASSRGYNEKLFF. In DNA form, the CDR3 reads TGTGCCAGCAGTAGAGGGTATAATGAAAAACTGTTTTTT.

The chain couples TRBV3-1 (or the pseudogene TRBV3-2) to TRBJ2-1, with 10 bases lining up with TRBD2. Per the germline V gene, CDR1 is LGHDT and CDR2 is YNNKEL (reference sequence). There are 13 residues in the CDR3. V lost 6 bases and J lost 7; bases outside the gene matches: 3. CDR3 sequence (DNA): TGTGCCAGCAGAAAGGGACTAGCGAATGAGCAGTTCTTC. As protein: CASRKGLANEQFF.

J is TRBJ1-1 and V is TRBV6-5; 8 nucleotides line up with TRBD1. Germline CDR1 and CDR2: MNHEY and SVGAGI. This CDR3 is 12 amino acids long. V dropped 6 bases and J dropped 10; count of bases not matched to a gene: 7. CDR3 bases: TGTGCCAGCAGCTTCCAGGGGGCTGGAGCTTTCTTT. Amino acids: CASSFQGAGAFF.

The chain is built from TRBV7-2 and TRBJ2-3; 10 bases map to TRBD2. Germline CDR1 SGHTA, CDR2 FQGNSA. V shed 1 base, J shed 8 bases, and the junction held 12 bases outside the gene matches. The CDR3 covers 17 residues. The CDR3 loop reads CASSLVDSSGSGGTQYF. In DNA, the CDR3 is TGTGCCAGCAGCTTAGTGGACTCTAGCGGGAGTGGGGGTACGCAGTATTTT.

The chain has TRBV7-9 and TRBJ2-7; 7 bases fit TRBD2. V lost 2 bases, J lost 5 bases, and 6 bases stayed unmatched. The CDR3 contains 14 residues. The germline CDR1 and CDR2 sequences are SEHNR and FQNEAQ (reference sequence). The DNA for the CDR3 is TGTGCCAGCAGCTTAACCATCGGGGGGAACGAGCAGTACTTC. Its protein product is CASSLTIGGNEQYF.

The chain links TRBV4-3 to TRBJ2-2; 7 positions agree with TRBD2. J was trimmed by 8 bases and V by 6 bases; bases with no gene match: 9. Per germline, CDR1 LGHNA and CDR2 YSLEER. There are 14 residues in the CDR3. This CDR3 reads CASSAGVGSGELFF. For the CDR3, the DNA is TGCGCCAGCAGTGCGGGGGTCGGCTCGGGGGAGCTGTTTTTT.

The CDR3 bases are TGTGCCAACGGGGGGCAGTCACCCTATGGCTACACCTTC. Protein sequence: CANGGQSPYGYTF. The genes are TRBV2 and TRBJ1-2, with D perhaps matching TRBD1 (6 bases). This CDR3 comprises 13 residues. The ends were cut back, 10 bases at V and 4 bases at J, with 16 bases in the middle. CDR1 is SNHLY and CDR2 is FYNNEI in the germline V gene.

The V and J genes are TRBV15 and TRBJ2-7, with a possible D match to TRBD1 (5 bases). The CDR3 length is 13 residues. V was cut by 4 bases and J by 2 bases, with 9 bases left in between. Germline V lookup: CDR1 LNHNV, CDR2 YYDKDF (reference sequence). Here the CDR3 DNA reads TGTGCCACCAGCACGGACAAGACCTACGAGCAGTACTTC. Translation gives CATSTDKTYEQYF.

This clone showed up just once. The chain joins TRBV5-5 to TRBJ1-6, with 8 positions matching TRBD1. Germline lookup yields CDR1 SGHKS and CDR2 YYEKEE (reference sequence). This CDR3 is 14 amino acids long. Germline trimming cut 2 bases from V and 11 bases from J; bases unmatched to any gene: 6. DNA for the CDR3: TGTGCCAGCAGCTTAACAGGGGACAGGACACCCCTCCACTTT. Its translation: CASSLTGDRTPLHF. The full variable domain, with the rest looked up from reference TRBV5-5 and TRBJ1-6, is DAGVTQSPTHLIKTRGQQVTLRCSPISGHKSVSWYQQVLGQGPQFIFQYYEKEERGRGNFPDRFSARQFPNYSSELNVNALLLGDSALYLCASSLTGDRTPLHFGNGTRLTVT.

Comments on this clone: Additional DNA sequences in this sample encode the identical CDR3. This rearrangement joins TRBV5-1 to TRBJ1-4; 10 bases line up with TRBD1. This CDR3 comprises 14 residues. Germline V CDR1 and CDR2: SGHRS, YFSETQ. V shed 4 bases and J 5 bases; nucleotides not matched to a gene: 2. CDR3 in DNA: TGCGCCAGCAGCCGGGGACAGGGGAATGAAAAACTGTTTTTT. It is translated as CASSRGQGNEKLFF. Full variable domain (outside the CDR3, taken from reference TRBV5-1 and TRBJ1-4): KAGVTQTPRYLIKTRGQQVTLSCSPISGHRSVSWYQQTPGQGLQFLFEYFSETQRNKGNFPGRFSGRQFSNSRSEMNVSTLELGDSALYLCASSRGQGNEKLFFGSGTQLSVL.

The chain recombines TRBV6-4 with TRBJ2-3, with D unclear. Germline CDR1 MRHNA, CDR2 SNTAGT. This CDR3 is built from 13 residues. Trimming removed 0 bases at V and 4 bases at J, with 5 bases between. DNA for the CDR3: TGTGCCAGCAGTGACTCTGCAGCAGATACGCAGTATTTT. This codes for CASSDSAADTQYF.

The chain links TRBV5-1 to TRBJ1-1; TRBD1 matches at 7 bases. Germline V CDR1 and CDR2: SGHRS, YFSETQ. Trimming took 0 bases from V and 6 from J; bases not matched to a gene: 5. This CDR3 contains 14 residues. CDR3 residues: CASSLARQGSEAFF. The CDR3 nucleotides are TGCGCCAGCAGCTTGGCGAGACAGGGCTCTGAAGCTTTCTTT.

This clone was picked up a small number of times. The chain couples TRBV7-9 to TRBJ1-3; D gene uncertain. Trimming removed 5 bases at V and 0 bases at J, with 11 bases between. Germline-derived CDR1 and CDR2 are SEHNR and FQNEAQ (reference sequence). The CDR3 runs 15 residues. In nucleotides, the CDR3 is TGTGCCAGCAGCCCCCTTTTGAGCTCTGGAAACACCATATATTTT. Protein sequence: CASSPLLSSGNTIYF.

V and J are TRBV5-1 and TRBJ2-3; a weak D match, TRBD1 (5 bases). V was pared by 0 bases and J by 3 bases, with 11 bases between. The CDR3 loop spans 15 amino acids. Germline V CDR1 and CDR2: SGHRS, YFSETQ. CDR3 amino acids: CASSLVGRVTDTQYF. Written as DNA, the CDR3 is TGCGCCAGCAGCTTGGTCGGCAGGGTTACAGATACGCAGTATTTT.